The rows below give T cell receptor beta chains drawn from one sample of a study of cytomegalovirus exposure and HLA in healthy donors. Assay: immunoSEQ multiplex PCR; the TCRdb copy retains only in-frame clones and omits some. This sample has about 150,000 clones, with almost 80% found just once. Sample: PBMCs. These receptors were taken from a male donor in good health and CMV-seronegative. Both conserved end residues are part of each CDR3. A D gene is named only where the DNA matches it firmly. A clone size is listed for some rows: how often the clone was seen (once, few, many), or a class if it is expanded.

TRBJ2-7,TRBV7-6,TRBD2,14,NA,TGTGCCAGCGTCGGACTAGCGGGGCCCTACGAGCAGTACTTC,CASVGLAGPYEQYF
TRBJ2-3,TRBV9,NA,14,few,TGTGCCAGCGGGGAGGGACACATCACAGATACGCAGTATTTT,CASGEGHITDTQYF
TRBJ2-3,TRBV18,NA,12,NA,TGTGCCAGCTCAGTATACACAGATACGCAGTATTTT,CASSVYTDTQYF
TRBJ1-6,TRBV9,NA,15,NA,TGTGCCAGCAGCGGCCGACAGGTCCATAATTCACCCCTCCACTTT,CASSGRQVHNSPLHF
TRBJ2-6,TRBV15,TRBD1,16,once,TGTGCCACCAGCAGCAAGACAGGGACTGGGGCCAACGTCCTGACTTTC,CATSSKTGTGANVLTF
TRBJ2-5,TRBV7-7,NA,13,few,TGTGCTAGCAGCTTAGCAGAGTCGGGGACCCAGTACTTC,CASSLAESGTQYF
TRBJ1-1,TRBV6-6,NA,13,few,TGTGCCAGCAGCCAGGCGGGTGTCGCGGAAGCTTTCTTT,CASSQAGVAEAFF
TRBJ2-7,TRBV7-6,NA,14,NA,TGTGCCAGCAGCTTGTGGTCCACCTCGGGGGAGCAGTACTTC,CASSLWSTSGEQYF
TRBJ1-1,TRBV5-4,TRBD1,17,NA,TGTGCCAGCAGCCTTATTTGGTCAGGGGGGTGGAACACTGAAGCTTTCTTT,CASSLIWSGGWNTEAFF
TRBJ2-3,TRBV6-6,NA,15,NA,TGTGCCAGCAGTTACTCGGGGGGTAGCACAGATACGCAGTATTTT,CASSYSGGSTDTQYF
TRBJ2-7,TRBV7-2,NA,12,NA,TGTGCCAGCAGCCCCAGGTCCTACGAGCAGTACTTC,CASSPRSYEQYF
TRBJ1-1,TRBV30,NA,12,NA,TGTGCCTGGAGCGGGGTGGCAGTCCGAGCTTTCTTT,CAWSGVAVRAFF
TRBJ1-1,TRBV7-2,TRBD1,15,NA,TGTGCCAGCAGCTTCACAGGGGGCGCGGGCACTGAAGCTTTCTTT,CASSFTGGAGTEAFF
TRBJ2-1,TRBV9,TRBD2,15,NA,TGTGCCAGCAGCGCATCCGGGACTAGTGTCAATGAGCAGTTCTTC,CASSASGTSVNEQFF
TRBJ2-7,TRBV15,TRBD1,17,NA,TGTGCCACCAGCAGAGCGGGGGGTGGACAGGGGGGTGACGAGCAGTACTTC,CATSRAGGGQGGDEQYF
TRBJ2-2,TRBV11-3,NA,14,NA,TGTGCCAGCAGCGGGACACCATATACCGGGGAGCCGTTTTTT,CASSGTPYTGEPFF
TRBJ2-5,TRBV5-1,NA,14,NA,TGCGCCAGCAGCGTTGTTGGGGCTGCGGAGACCCAGTACTTC,CASSVVGAAETQYF
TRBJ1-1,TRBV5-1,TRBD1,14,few,TGCGCCAGCAGCGCCGGGACAGGGTATACTGAAGCTTTCTTT,CASSAGTGYTEAFF
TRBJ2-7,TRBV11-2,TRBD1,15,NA,TGTGCCAGCAGCTTAGGGGCAGGGGGAGTCTACGAGCAGTACTTC,CASSLGAGGVYEQYF
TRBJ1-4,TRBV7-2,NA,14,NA,TGTGCCAGCAGCCAGGTTGCAACTAATGAAAAACTGTTTTTT,CASSQVATNEKLFF
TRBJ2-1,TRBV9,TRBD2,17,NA,TGTGCCAGCAGCGCCTTAGGTCAGCGGGGGGCCTACAATGAGCAGTTCTTC,CASSALGQRGAYNEQFF
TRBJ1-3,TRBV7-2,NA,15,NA,TGTGCCAGCAGCTTAGAGGGACTCTCTGGAAACACCATATATTTT,CASSLEGLSGNTIYF
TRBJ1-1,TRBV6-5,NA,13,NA,TGTGCCAGCAGCAATACAGGGAGGGCTGAAGCTTTCTTT,CASSNTGRAEAFF
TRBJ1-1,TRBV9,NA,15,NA,TGTGCCAGCAGCGAGATACTTGGAGAGAACACTGAAGCTTTCTTT,CASSEILGENTEAFF
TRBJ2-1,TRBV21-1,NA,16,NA,TGTGCCAGCAGCGAAGGGGGAGGAATTGGGCTCAATGAGCAGTTCTTC,CASSEGGGIGLNEQFF
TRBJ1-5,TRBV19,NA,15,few,TGTGCCAGTACCCAGGGTCCCGATGGCAATCAGCCCCAGCATTTT,CASTQGPDGNQPQHF
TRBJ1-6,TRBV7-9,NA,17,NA,TGTGCCAGCAGCTCCGGTGGTCAGGGCCGCTATAATTCACCCCTCCACTTT,CASSSGGQGRYNSPLHF
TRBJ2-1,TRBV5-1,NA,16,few,TGCGCCAGCAGCTCAAATACGAGGAGCTCCTACAATGAGCAGTTCTTC,CASSSNTRSSYNEQFF
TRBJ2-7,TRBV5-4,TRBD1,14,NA,TGTGCCAGCAGCTCCGGGACAGCGAAATACGAGCAGTACTTC,CASSSGTAKYEQYF
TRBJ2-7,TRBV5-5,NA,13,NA,TGTGCCAGCAGCCTGGCGGGATCCTACGAGCAGTACTTC,CASSLAGSYEQYF
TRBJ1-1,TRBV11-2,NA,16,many,TGTGCCAGCAGCATCCAAGGCGGGGGGATGAACACTGAAGCTTTCTTT,CASSIQGGGMNTEAFF
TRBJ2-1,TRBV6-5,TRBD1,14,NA,TGTGCCAGCAGTTACGGACAGGGGGGCAATGAGCAGTTCTTC,CASSYGQGGNEQFF
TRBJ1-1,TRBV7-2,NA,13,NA,TGTGCCAGCAGCTTAGATCGGAGGGATGAAGCTTTCTTT,CASSLDRRDEAFF
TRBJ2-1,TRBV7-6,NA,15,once,TGTGCCAGCAGCCCGACCGGGATCACCTTCAATGAGCAGTTCTTC,CASSPTGITFNEQFF
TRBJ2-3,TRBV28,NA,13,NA,TGTGCCAGCAGACTGGGGGGAACAGATACGCAGTATTTT,CASRLGGTDTQYF
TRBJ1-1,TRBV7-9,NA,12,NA,TGTGCCAGCAGCCCCGTCAGGTACCAAGCTTTCTTT,CASSPVRYQAFF
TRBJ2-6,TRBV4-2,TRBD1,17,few,TGTGCCAGCAGGACGGGACAGACTTCCTCTGGGGCCAACGTCCTGACTTTC,CASRTGQTSSGANVLTF
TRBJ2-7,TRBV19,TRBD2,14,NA,TGTGCCAGTAGTGGGGGACTAACGCTCTACGAGCAGTACTTC,CASSGGLTLYEQYF
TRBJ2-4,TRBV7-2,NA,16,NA,TGTGCCAGCAGCTTACCACTCCTACTAGCCAAAAACATTCAGTACTTC,CASSLPLLLAKNIQYF
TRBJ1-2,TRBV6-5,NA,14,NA,TGTGCCAGCAGTCAAGGGGGACGGAACTATGGCTACACCTTC,CASSQGGRNYGYTF
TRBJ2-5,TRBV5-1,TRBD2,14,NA,TGCGCCAGCAGACATAGCGGGAAGCAAGAGACCCAGTACTTC,CASRHSGKQETQYF
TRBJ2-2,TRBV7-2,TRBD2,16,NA,TGTGCCAGCAGCTTTGGGGGAGGGCCGGACACCGGGGAGCTGTTTTTT,CASSFGGGPDTGELFF
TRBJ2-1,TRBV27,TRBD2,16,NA,TGTGCCAGCAGTCCAGGACTAGCCAGCTCCTACAATGAGCAGTTCTTC,CASSPGLASSYNEQFF
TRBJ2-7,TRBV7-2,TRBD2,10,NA,TGTGCCACGGGAGGAGGCGAGCAGTACTTC,CATGGGEQYF
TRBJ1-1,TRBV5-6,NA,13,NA,TGTGCCAGCACGGGAGTAATGAACACTGAAGCTTTCTTT,CASTGVMNTEAFF
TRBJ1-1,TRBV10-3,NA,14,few,TGTGCCATCAGTGGGGAGGGCACGGGGACTGAAGCTTTCTTT,CAISGEGTGTEAFF
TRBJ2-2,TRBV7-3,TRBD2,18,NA,TGTGCCAGCAGCTTAAACCGGCTAGCGGGCTCGAACACCGGGGAGCTGTTTTTT,CASSLNRLAGSNTGELFF
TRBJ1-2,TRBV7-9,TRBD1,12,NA,TGTGCCAGCAGCGGGGACAGATACGGCTACACCTTC,CASSGDRYGYTF
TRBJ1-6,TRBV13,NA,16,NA,TGTGCCAGCAGCTTCAACAGGGTCAGGGGCTATTCACCCCTCCACTTT,CASSFNRVRGYSPLHF
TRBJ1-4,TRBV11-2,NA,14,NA,TGTGCCAGCAGCGCGCGGACTGAGAATGAAAAACTGTTTTTT,CASSARTENEKLFF
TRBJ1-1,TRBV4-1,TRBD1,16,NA,TGCGCCAGCAGCCAATCCGGGACAGGGTATGTGGCTGAAGCTTTCTTT,CASSQSGTGYVAEAFF
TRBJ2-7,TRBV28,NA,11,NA,TGTGCCAGCAGTCTTAATTACGAGCAGTACTTC,CASSLNYEQYF
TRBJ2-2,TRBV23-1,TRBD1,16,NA,TGCGCCAGCCCGACAGGGGGTGATCCGAACACCGGGGAGCTGTTTTTT,CASPTGGDPNTGELFF
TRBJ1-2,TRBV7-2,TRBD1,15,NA,TGTGCCAGCAGCTCCAAGGAACAGGGGGCCTATGGCTACACCTTC,CASSSKEQGAYGYTF
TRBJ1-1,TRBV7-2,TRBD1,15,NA,TGTGCCAGCAGCACCCGACAGGGGCGGAACACTGAAGCTTTCTTT,CASSTRQGRNTEAFF
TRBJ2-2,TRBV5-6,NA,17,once,TGTGCCAGCAGCTTGCCCCGTGGGAGGGGGGTCACCGGGGAGCTGTTTTTT,CASSLPRGRGVTGELFF
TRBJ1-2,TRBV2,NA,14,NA,TGTGCCAGCAGCGCTCCCGAGGGTACCTATGGCTACACCTTC,CASSAPEGTYGYTF
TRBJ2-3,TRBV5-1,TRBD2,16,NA,TGCGCCAGCAGCTTGGCCACTAGCGAGTCCACAGATACGCAGTATTTT,CASSLATSESTDTQYF
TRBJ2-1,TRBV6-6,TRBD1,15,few,TGTGCCAGCAGTTACCGGGGACAGGGGGTCTATGAGCAGTTCTTC,CASSYRGQGVYEQFF
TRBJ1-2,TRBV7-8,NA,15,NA,TGTGCCAGCAGCTTAAATTTTCGGGGAGACTATGGCTACACCTTC,CASSLNFRGDYGYTF